This T cell receptor beta chain was identified during a study of CD8+CD57+ T cells in acquired aplastic anemia. On the study more broadly: Mean DNA quantity obtained from sorted CD4+ and CD8+ cells was around 3.2 ug.

Points on this clonotype: The antigen is undetermined.

The TCR beta profiling, which covered VDJ combination and CDR3 sequence, was carried out using genomic DNA as the template. One entry per CDR3 protein, called by TCRdb with MiXCR from the reads. The sample includes some 280,000 distinct CDR3 sequences, roughly half of them seen just once. Trimming removed 6 bases at V and 2 bases at J, with 15 bases between. Germline loops: CDR1 MDHEN, CDR2 SYDVKM. The CDR3 totals 15 residues. Study findings and constraints: Patients did not significantly differ from controls in CD8+ Simpson's diversity. The number of CD8+ CDR3 sequences shared by patients and controls was twenty-nine.

The rearrangement uses TRBV28 and TRBJ2-3, with D uncertain. Specimen: sorted CD4+, CD8+, or CD8+CD57+ T cells (not recorded which) from PBMCs. This TCR was sampled from a human donor with severe aplastic anemia or a healthy control (not recorded which). The CDR3 bases are TGTGCCAGCAGCCCCATCAACCGGTACACAGATACGCAGTATTTT. Translation: CASSPINRYTDTQYF.